The 24 T cell receptor beta chains below all came from one sample that was sequenced in a study of T-cell reconstitution after alpha-beta-depleted transplantation in children. A TCRbeta library incorporating unique molecular identifiers was prepared. TCRdb independently ran MiXCR on the PCR reads; one entry per CDR3 protein. The sample consists of around 530,000 distinct CDR3 sequences, roughly 33% of them appearing once. Source: PBMCs from the stem cell graft donor, taken from the stem cell graft. The receptor set was obtained from a human donor who donated a stem cell graft to a child with aplastic anemia.

This chain joins TRBV18 and TRBJ2-6, with D perhaps TRBD2 (5 bases). The V gene's germline CDR1 is KGHSH and CDR2 LQKENI. Trimming cost V 6 bases and J 2 bases, with 17 bases left between them. The CDR3 has 17 amino acids. In DNA, the CDR3 is TGTGCCAGCTCCCCTGGTCGTGGAGGCCCTGGGGCCAACGTCCTGACTTTC. Translated, it gives CASSPGRGGPGANVLTF.

The V call is TRBV9, the J call TRBJ1-2, with 7 bases matching TRBD1. CDR1 and CDR2 from the germline V gene are SGDLS and YYNGEE. V lost 3 bases to trimming and J lost 4 bases; unmatched junction nucleotides: 9. This CDR3 region has 15 residues. The CDR3 region has the DNA TGTGCCAGCAGCGGGACCGGGACAGCCCTCTATGGCTACACCTTC. It translates to CASSGTGTALYGYTF.

This clonotype has just a few counts. The chain links TRBV29-1 to TRBJ2-5; 7 bases align to TRBD1. The J segment lost 4 bases and the V segment lost 3 bases, leaving 5 bases of the junction unmatched. Germline V gene sequence: CDR1 SQVTM, CDR2 ANQGSEA. The CDR3 runs to 13 residues. The CDR3 nucleotides read TGCAGCGTTGATGTGGGACAGACAGAGACCCAGTACTTC. Translated, it gives CSVDVGQTETQYF.

V and J are TRBV28 and TRBJ2-5, with 10 bases identical to TRBD2. Germline assignment: CDR1 MDHEN and CDR2 SYDVKM. Unmatched junction bases numbered 2, after V lost 7 bases and J lost 3 bases. The CDR3 has 13 residues. CDR3 loop: CASKGLAEETQYF. CDR3 DNA sequence: TGTGCCAGCAAAGGACTAGCGGAAGAGACCCAGTACTTC.

The chain combines TRBV20-1 with TRBJ2-1, with TRBD2 identical over 10 bases. Germline V gene data show CDR1 as DFQATT and CDR2 as SNEGSKA (reference sequence). V gave up 3 bases and J gave up 2 bases; unmatched junction bases: 4. The CDR3 spans 15 residues. CDR3 sequence (DNA): TGCAGTGCTAGGCTAGCGGGAGTTCCCTACAATGAGCAGTTCTTC. Translation: CSARLAGVPYNEQFF.

A few counts support this clonotype. In DNA, the CDR3 is TGTGCCAGCTCACAGGGGGCGCCGGCTTTCTTT. This gives the protein CASSQGAPAFF. The rearrangement joins TRBV18 to TRBJ1-1, with TRBD1 identical over 7 bases. CDR1 KGHSH and CDR2 LQKENI come from the germline V gene. The CDR3 covers 11 residues. Germline trimming cut 4 bases from V and 11 bases from J; bases unmatched to any gene: 4.

This chain connects TRBV7-2 to TRBJ2-5; D is ambiguous. V lost 5 bases and J 2 bases, leaving 9 bases between the germline ends. Per germline, CDR1 SGHTA and CDR2 FQGNSA. CDR3 length: 13 residues. For the CDR3, the DNA is TGTGCCAGCAGCCCTTTTTTTCAAGAGACCCAGTACTTC. It specifies CASSPFFQETQYF.

This clonotype turned up a few times. This chain joins TRBV7-2 and TRBJ2-3, with D possibly being TRBD2 (5 bases). Trimming stripped 1 base from V and 2 bases from J, with 7 bases between. The germline CDR1 and CDR2 sequences are SGHTA and FQGNSA. This CDR3 spans 14 amino acids. For the CDR3, the DNA is TGTGCCAGCAGCTTAGAGCGGAACACAGATACGCAGTATTTT. Translation gives CASSLERNTDTQYF.

This clonotype appeared many times. The chain combines TRBV6-4 with TRBJ2-2; 8 bases line up with TRBD2. Trimming removed 5 bases from V and 4 bases from J; junction bases left unmatched: 3. Germline lookup yields CDR1 MRHNA and CDR2 SNTAGT. The CDR3 runs 14 residues. The CDR3 here is CASSPSGSTGELFF. In DNA form, the CDR3 reads TGTGCCAGCAGTCCCAGCGGGAGCACCGGGGAGCTGTTTTTT.

This clonotype was counted only a few times. The V gene is TRBV7-2, the J gene TRBJ1-6; 8 nucleotides match TRBD1. The CDR3 spans 15 residues. V gave up 5 bases and J gave up 10 bases; unmatched junction bases: 10. Germline V gene lookup returns CDR1 SGHTA and CDR2 FQGNSA. CDR3 sequence: CASSLGQGSWSPLHF. The CDR3 nucleotides are TGTGCCAGCAGCCTAGGACAGGGCTCTTGGTCACCCCTCCACTTT.

The chain links TRBV12-3 or TRBV12-4 to TRBJ2-3; 9 positions match TRBD2. The CDR3 loop spans 14 amino acids. With 10 bases clipped from V and 1 base from J, the junction kept 6 bases outside the gene matches. CDR3 nucleotides: TGTGCCACGGGGGCTAGCGGGGGCACAGATACGCAGTATTTT. This sequence encodes CATGASGGTDTQYF.

The rearrangement uses TRBV20-1 and TRBJ2-5, with TRBD1 matching over 8 bases. This CDR3 has 12 residues. Germline values: CDR1 DFQATT, CDR2 SNEGSKA (reference sequence). J lost 4 bases, V lost 4 bases, and 2 bases had no gene match. The chain's CDR3 is CSAITGGETQYF. DNA of the CDR3: TGCAGTGCTATAACAGGGGGAGAGACCCAGTACTTC.

This clonotype was recorded a few times. The gene calls are TRBV20-1 and TRBJ2-1, with 9 bases matching TRBD1. Germline loops: CDR1 DFQATT, CDR2 SNEGSKA (reference sequence). This CDR3 has 14 amino acids. The DNA for the CDR3 is TGCGGTCTAACAGGGGGCACTATTTTTGTTGAGCAGTTCTTC. It encodes CGLTGGTIFVEQFF.

J is TRBJ2-2 and V is TRBV5-5; D remains ambiguous. From germline, CDR1 is SGHKS and CDR2 YYEKEE (reference sequence). The CDR3 covers 14 residues. V was shortened by 6 bases and J by 1 base, with 10 bases between the two germline ends. The CDR3 here is CASNPEGNTGELFF. The CDR3 region has the DNA TGTGCCAGCAACCCTGAAGGGAACACCGGGGAGCTGTTTTTT.

This clonotype occurred a few times. The J gene is TRBJ1-1, the V gene TRBV21-1; the D segment call TRBD1 is taken from the table without a DNA check. TRBV21-1 is a pseudogene locus. This CDR3 has 16 residues. The CDR3 spells CASPRAAGGQHTEAFF. CDR3 in DNA: TGTGCCAGTCCGAGGGCGGCAGGGGGGCAGCACACTGAAGCTTTCTTT.

The V call is TRBV18, the J call TRBJ2-1; tentatively, D is TRBD2 (6 bases). The CDR3 consists of 15 residues. Germline V CDR1 and CDR2: KGHSH, LQKENI. Trimming took off 2 bases at V and 3 bases at J, with 11 bases between the two ends. The CDR3 protein is CASSPRSGLYNEQFF. CDR3 bases: TGTGCCAGCTCACCAAGGAGCGGGCTCTACAATGAGCAGTTCTTC.

The chain carries TRBV20-1 and TRBJ1-1, with no clear D. The CDR3 has 12 amino acids. V was clipped by 3 bases and J by 1 base, with 6 bases between them. Looked up from germline, CDR1 is DFQATT and CDR2 is SNEGSKA (reference sequence). Here the CDR3 reads CSASSGNTEAFF. CDR3 nucleotides: TGCAGTGCTAGTTCTGGGAACACTGAAGCTTTCTTT.

This clonotype was counted a few times. The rearrangement uses TRBV20-1 and TRBJ1-1; TRBD1 agrees at 7 bases. The V gene's germline CDR1 is DFQATT and CDR2 SNEGSKA (reference sequence). There are 15 residues in the CDR3. With V trimmed by 3 bases and J by 1 base, 8 bases remained unmatched. The CDR3 loop reads CSASPFGTANTEAFF. CDR3 in DNA: TGCAGTGCTAGTCCCTTTGGGACAGCGAACACTGAAGCTTTCTTT.

This clonotype was recorded a few times. This rearrangement joins TRBV7-2 to TRBJ2-5; D unresolved. The ends were cut back, 5 bases at V and 7 bases at J, with 17 bases in the middle. Germline values: CDR1 SGHTA, CDR2 FQGNSA. This CDR3 has 14 amino acids. CDR3 sequence reads: CASSTPGLTRTQYF. For the CDR3, the DNA is TGTGCCAGCAGCACCCCGGGCTTAACGAGGACCCAGTACTTC.

The rearrangement uses TRBV7-9 and TRBJ1-1; TRBD1 is a possible D gene (5 bases). Looked up from germline, CDR1 is SEHNR and CDR2 is FQNEAQ (reference sequence). V was shortened by 1 base and J by 6 bases, with 18 bases between the two germline ends. This CDR3 has 16 amino acids. CDR3 protein: CASSLVGTSRAPEAFF. CDR3 coding DNA: TGTGCCAGCAGCTTAGTAGGGACTTCCAGGGCCCCTGAAGCTTTCTTT.

Only a few counts were recorded for this clonotype. This sequence joins TRBV10-3 and TRBJ2-5, with TRBD2 matching over 14 bases. Per germline, CDR1 ENHRY and CDR2 SYGVKD. The CDR3 totals 17 residues. The V and J ends lost 10 bases and 4 bases, in that order; junction bases with no gene match: 14. In DNA form, the CDR3 reads TGTGCCACCCTCGCGGGACTAGCGGGAGTAAATAGAGAGACCCAGTACTTC. Its protein product is CATLAGLAGVNRETQYF.

This clonotype was recorded a few times. The V and J genes are TRBV2 and TRBJ1-2; D is perhaps TRBD1 (5 bases). V shed 6 bases and J shed 8 bases, with 13 bases lying between them. The V gene's germline CDR1 is SNHLY and CDR2 FYNNEI. The CDR3 is 12 residues long. The CDR3 here is CASRLDTWGYTF. Here the CDR3 DNA reads TGTGCCAGCAGACTGGACACCTGGGGCTACACCTTC.

This clonotype has more than one count but fewer than ten. The gene calls are TRBV7-8 and TRBJ2-5; TRBD1 or TRBD2 may be the D gene (5 bases each). The V end was cut by 5 bases, the J end by 2 bases, with 18 bases between. The CDR3 runs to 16 residues. The germline V gene encodes CDR1 SGHVS and CDR2 FQNEAQ. CDR3 sequence (DNA): TGTGCCAGCAGCCCTTTGGCCGGGACGGTGCAAGAGACCCAGTACTTC. This translates into CASSPLAGTVQETQYF. Based on the CDR3 plus reference TRBV7-8 and TRBJ2-5, the full variable domain is GAGVSQSPRYKVAKRGQDVALRCDPISGHVSLFWYQQALGQGPEFLTYFQNEAQLDKSGLPSDRFFAERPEGSVSTLKIQRTQQEDSAVYLCASSPLAGTVQETQYFGPGTRLLVL.

The chain is built from TRBV7-2 and TRBJ2-1, with no clear D. CDR1 is SGHTA and CDR2 is FQGNSA in the germline V gene. The ends were cut back, 4 bases at V and 7 bases at J, with 8 bases in the middle. CDR3 length equals 12 residues. This chain's CDR3 is CASSYARNEQFF. The CDR3 nucleotides are TGTGCCAGCAGCTATGCTAGGAATGAGCAGTTCTTC.